Listed below are T cell receptor beta chains from one sample, sequenced in a study of CD8 T cells in Susac syndrome. TCRdb analysed the immunoSEQ multiplex PCR reads with MiXCR anew, one entry per CDR3 protein. The table lists about 140,000 distinct CDR3 sequences, around 94% of them singletons. Material for sequencing was CD8+ T cells from PBMCs. These receptors were taken from a human donor in good health. CDR3s include the opening cysteine and the closing phenylalanine or tryptophan. D genes are given only for firm matches. Rows give clone size only sometimes, using once, few, many, or a class for an expanded clone.

clone size,J gene,D gene,V gene,CDR3 DNA,CDR3 protein
-,TRBJ2-7,-,TRBV13,TGTGCCAGCAGCTCCGAAGGCTGGACCTACGAGCAGTACTTC,CASSSEGWTYEQYF
-,TRBJ1-2,-,TRBV27,TGTGCCACCCGGATGAACGGCGAAGGCTACACCTTC,CATRMNGEGYTF
-,TRBJ1-5,-,TRBV27,TGTGCCAGCAGTTCAGGCCAGGGAAGTCAGCCCCAGCATTTT,CASSSGQGSQPQHF
-,TRBJ1-1,-,TRBV4-3,TGCGCCAGCAGCCAAGAACCAGTAGGGACTGCGAACACTGAAGCTTTCTTT,CASSQEPVGTANTEAFF
-,TRBJ2-3,TRBD2,TRBV6-5,TGTGCCAGCAGTAGGACTAGCGGGAGCATAGATACGCAGTATTTT,CASSRTSGSIDTQYF
-,TRBJ2-1,-,TRBV3-1,TGTGCCAGCAGCCAAGAAAGCCTTGAGCAGTTCTTC,CASSQESLEQFF
once,TRBJ2-1,-,TRBV20-1,TGCAGTCCAACCGGGACAATTGGCGATGAGCAGTTCTTC,CSPTGTIGDEQFF
-,TRBJ2-6,-,TRBV24-1,TGTGCCACCAGTTCCAGGGCCTCATCATCTGGGGCCAACGTCCTGACTTTC,CATSSRASSSGANVLTF
-,TRBJ1-5,-,TRBV20-1,TGCAGTGCTAGAGACATTGGGCTAAATCAGCCCCAGCATTTT,CSARDIGLNQPQHF
once,TRBJ2-1,-,TRBV9,TGTGCCAGCAGCGTAGATTCTCCTGGCGGGCACTCCTACAATGAGCAGTTCTTC,CASSVDSPGGHSYNEQFF
once,TRBJ1-5,-,TRBV19,TGTGCCAGTAGTATGAGGGGGGTAGATCAGCCCCAGCATTTT,CASSMRGVDQPQHF
-,TRBJ2-7,-,TRBV9,TGTGCCAGCAGCGTAGACGTGGGCTCCTACGAGCAGTACTTC,CASSVDVGSYEQYF
-,TRBJ2-3,-,TRBV7-8,TGTGCCAGCAGCTGGTTGGGGGGCACAGATACGCAGTATTTT,CASSWLGGTDTQYF
-,TRBJ2-7,TRBD1,TRBV19,TGTGCCAGTAGTGTTCGGGACAGCCCATACGAGCAGTACTTC,CASSVRDSPYEQYF
-,TRBJ1-1,-,TRBV4-1,TGCGCCAGCAGCCTAGTTCCCGATTCTGAAGCTTTCTTT,CASSLVPDSEAFF
-,TRBJ2-1,-,TRBV11-3,TGTGCCAGCAGCTTGCACCCCAATGAGCAGTTCTTC,CASSLHPNEQFF
-,TRBJ2-1,-,TRBV7-9,TGTGCCAGCAGCCCCCCGGCGGGCTATGAGCAGTTCTTC,CASSPPAGYEQFF
once,TRBJ1-2,TRBD1,TRBV20-1,TGCAGTGCTAGATACCTTGCGACAGGGGGCCTTATCCTCTATGGCTACACCTTC,CSARYLATGGLILYGYTF
-,TRBJ2-1,TRBD2,TRBV12-3/TRBV12-4,TGTGCCAGCAGTTTCTCGGGACTAGCTGGCAATGAGCAGTTCTTC,CASSFSGLAGNEQFF
-,TRBJ2-1,-,TRBV7-9,TGTGCCAGCAGCTTCCCGACTAATAACAATGAGCAGTTCTTC,CASSFPTNNNEQFF
-,TRBJ2-1,TRBD2,TRBV27,TGTGCCAGCAGGCGGACTCTAGCGGGAGGCAATGAGCAGTTCTTC,CASRRTLAGGNEQFF
few,TRBJ2-7,TRBD1,TRBV29-1,TGCAGCGCAACAGGGGGCTACGAGCAGTACTTC,CSATGGYEQYF
-,TRBJ2-7,TRBD1,TRBV7-9,TGTGCCAGCAGCTTATTCCCCGGGACAGGTAGTTACGAGCAGTACTTC,CASSLFPGTGSYEQYF
-,TRBJ2-1,TRBD2,TRBV18,TGTGCCAGCTCACCTCTGGCGGGAGTCGACAATGAGCAGTTCTTC,CASSPLAGVDNEQFF
-,TRBJ2-5,-,TRBV20-1,TGCAGTGCTAAAGACTATCAAGAGACCCAGTACTTC,CSAKDYQETQYF
-,TRBJ2-5,-,TRBV7-2,TGTGCCAGCAGCCACCGGGACTACCAAGAGACCCAGTACTTC,CASSHRDYQETQYF
-,TRBJ1-4,-,TRBV4-3,TGCGCCAGCAGCCAAGATTTCCGGGCATCTAATGAAAAACTGTTTTTT,CASSQDFRASNEKLFF
-,TRBJ2-3,-,TRBV30,TGTGCCTGGAGTCCCGCCGTTAGCGGACTCCCCGGTGGCACAGATACGCAGTATTTT,CAWSPAVSGLPGGTDTQYF
-,TRBJ2-1,-,TRBV23-1,TGCGCCAGCAGTCAAGCGGGGAATGAGCAGTTCTTC,CASSQAGNEQFF
-,TRBJ2-1,-,TRBV6-5,TGTGCCAGCAGGGCAGTCTCCTACAATGAGCAGTTCTTC,CASRAVSYNEQFF
-,TRBJ2-7,TRBD2,TRBV6-4,TGTGCCAGCAGTGACCGAGCGGGAGGTCCACCCGAGCAGTACTTC,CASSDRAGGPPEQYF
few,TRBJ2-7,-,TRBV11-2,TGTGCCAGCAGCTCCTGGACTGGGGGGAGCTACGAGCAGTACTTC,CASSSWTGGSYEQYF
once,TRBJ1-1,-,TRBV29-1,TGCAGCGTTGCTGCGAACACTGAAGCTTTCTTT,CSVAANTEAFF
-,TRBJ1-2,-,TRBV24-1,TGTGCCACCAGTGAAGGCCCCTTTTATGGCTACACCTTC,CATSEGPFYGYTF
-,TRBJ2-7,TRBD2,TRBV7-9,TGTGCCAGCAGCCCTCCGGGACTAGCTCCCTACGAGCAGTACTTC,CASSPPGLAPYEQYF
-,TRBJ2-1,TRBD2,TRBV29-1,TGCAGCGTTGAGGGCGGGGGTCTCGCGGGAGGTTATCAGCAGTTCTTC,CSVEGGGLAGGYQQFF
-,TRBJ2-1,TRBD2,TRBV5-4,TGTGCCAGCGGACTAGCGGAGCTAAGCTCCTACAATGAGCAGTTCTTC,CASGLAELSSYNEQFF
-,TRBJ2-3,TRBD2,TRBV15,TGTGCCACCAGCAGTAATGTAGCGGGAGGGGGAAAGGATACGCAGTATTTT,CATSSNVAGGGKDTQYF
-,TRBJ2-7,-,TRBV9,TGTGCCAGCAGCGTAGGTCTTGAGGGAACCTACGAGCAGTACTTC,CASSVGLEGTYEQYF
-,TRBJ2-5,TRBD2,TRBV3-1,TGTGCCAGCAGCCTTAGCGGGAGAAGTGAGACCCAGTACTTC,CASSLSGRSETQYF
-,TRBJ2-2,-,TRBV20-1,TGCAGTGCGCCAAGCGACACCGGGGAGCTGTTTTTT,CSAPSDTGELFF
-,TRBJ1-2,TRBD1,TRBV27,TGTGCCAGCTCACACAGGGGTGACTATGGCTACACCTTC,CASSHRGDYGYTF
-,TRBJ2-1,-,TRBV27,TGTGCCAGCAGTTTCCTGGCCCAGGGGGGTAATGAGCAGTTCTTC,CASSFLAQGGNEQFF
-,TRBJ2-7,-,TRBV20-1,TGCAGTGCTAGAGAACACGAGCAGTACTTC,CSAREHEQYF
-,TRBJ1-5,TRBD1,TRBV20-1,TGCAGTGCCACGGGACAGAGCAATCAGCCCCAGCATTTT,CSATGQSNQPQHF